This T cell receptor (beta chain) was sequenced for a study of shared T cell receptors in the human thymus. This clone is a singleton in its sample. The germline gives CDR1 LGHNA, CDR2 YSLEER. CDR3 length: 14 residues. Trimming shortened V by 1 base and J by 4 bases, and 9 bases separated the two germline ends. Libraries were prepared by immunoSEQ multiplex PCR; TCRdb keeps only in-frame clonotypes and omits some of them. The sample has approximately 580,000 clones, about four fifths seen once. These data also featured in a second study, about human thymus T cells. That report adds: Corrective cardiac operations yielded the resected thymus tissue. Seemingly biased V and J gene usage marked thymic and blood repertoires. Related studies found that unrelated individuals share highly overlapping thymic repertoires.

This TCR derives from a boy younger than two with a congenital heart defect. Sample: thymocytes. The chain carries TRBV4-3 and TRBJ2-3; D not resolved. For the CDR3, the DNA is TGCGCCAGCAGCCAAGTCCGGGTTCCAGATACGCAGTATTTT. It yields the protein CASSQVRVPDTQYF.